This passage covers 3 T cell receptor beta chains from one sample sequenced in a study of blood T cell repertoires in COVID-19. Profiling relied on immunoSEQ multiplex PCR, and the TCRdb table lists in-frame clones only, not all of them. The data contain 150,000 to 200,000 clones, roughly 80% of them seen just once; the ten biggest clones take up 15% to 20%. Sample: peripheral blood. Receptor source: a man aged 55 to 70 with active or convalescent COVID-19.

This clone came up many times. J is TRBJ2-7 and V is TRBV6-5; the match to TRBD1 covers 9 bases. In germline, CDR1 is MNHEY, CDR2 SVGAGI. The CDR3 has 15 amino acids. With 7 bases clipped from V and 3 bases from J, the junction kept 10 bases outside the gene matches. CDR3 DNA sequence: TGTGCCAGCATGTCGGGACAGGGCGGGGACTACGAGCAGTACTTC. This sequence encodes CASMSGQGGDYEQYF.

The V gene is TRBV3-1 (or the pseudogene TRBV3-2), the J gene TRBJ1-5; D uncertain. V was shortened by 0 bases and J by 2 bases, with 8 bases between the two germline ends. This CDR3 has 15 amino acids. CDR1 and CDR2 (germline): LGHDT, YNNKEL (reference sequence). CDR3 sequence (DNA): TGTGCCAGCAGCCAAGATTTGGCAGGCAATCAGCCCCAGCATTTT. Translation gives CASSQDLAGNQPQHF.

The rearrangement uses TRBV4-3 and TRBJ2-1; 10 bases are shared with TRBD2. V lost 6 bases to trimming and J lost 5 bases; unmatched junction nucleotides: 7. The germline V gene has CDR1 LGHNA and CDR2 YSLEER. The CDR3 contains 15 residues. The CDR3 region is CASRRAGGPNNEQFF. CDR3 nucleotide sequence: TGCGCCAGCAGACGAGCGGGAGGGCCGAACAATGAGCAGTTCTTC.